These 8 T cell receptor beta chains were all obtained from the same sample, sequenced in a study of cytomegalovirus exposure and HLA in healthy donors. Only in-frame clones appear in the TCRdb table, and some are missing; sequencing was by immunoSEQ multiplex PCR. The sample holds about 130,000 clones; approximately 90% are singletons and the top ten take roughly 6.7%. The sample taken for sequencing was PBMCs. Receptor source: a woman in her twenties or thirties in good health and CMV-seropositive.

The chain uses TRBV28 and TRBJ2-7, with 9 bases identical to TRBD1. Trimming removed 10 bases from V and 1 base from J; junction bases left unmatched: 8. The CDR3 has 14 residues. CDR1 MDHEN and CDR2 SYDVKM come from the germline V gene. The CDR3 here is CAITAGTGSYEQYF. DNA for the CDR3: TGTGCCATTACAGCCGGGACAGGGTCCTACGAGCAGTACTTC.

CDR3: CASSDRTSGYNEQFF. The CDR3 nucleotides are TGTGCCAGCAGCGACCGGACTAGCGGTTACAATGAGCAGTTCTTC. The chain joins TRBV11-3 to TRBJ2-1, with TRBD2 matching over 10 bases. The CDR3 is made up of 15 amino acids. V was clipped by 5 bases and J by 4 bases; unmatched bases: 5. Germline CDR1 reads SGHNT; CDR2 reads YENEEA.

The chain is built from TRBV14 and TRBJ1-6; perhaps TRBD1 as D (6 bases). CDR1 and CDR2 from the germline V gene are SGHDN and FVKESK. The V end was cut by 4 bases, the J end by 9 bases, with 13 bases between. The CDR3 runs to 14 residues. The CDR3 nucleotides read TGTGCCAGCAGCCGCCCGACAGGACCTTCACCCCTCCACTTT. This sequence encodes CASSRPTGPSPLHF. The whole variable domain, filled in from reference TRBV14 and TRBJ1-6, reads EAGVTQFPSHSVIEKGQTVTLRCDPISGHDNLYWYRRVMGKEIKFLLHFVKESKQDESGMPNNRFLAERTGGTYSTLKVQPAELEDSGVYFCASSRPTGPSPLHFGNGTRLTVT.

The chain's CDR3 is CASSVYSGQETQYF. As DNA, the CDR3 is TGTGCCAGCAGCGTATATAGCGGTCAAGAGACCCAGTACTTC. The chain uses TRBV9 and TRBJ2-5; possible D gene TRBD2, 6 bases. CDR1 is SGDLS, CDR2 YYNGEE, per germline. V lost 1 base and J 2 bases, leaving 9 bases between the germline ends. The CDR3 is made up of 14 amino acids. Supplemented by reference TRBV9 and TRBJ2-5, the full variable domain reads DSGVTQTPKHLITATGQRVTLRCSPRSGDLSVYWYQQSLDQGLQFLIQYYNGEERAKGNILERFSAQQFPDLHSELNLSSLELGDSALYFCASSVYSGQETQYFGPGTRLLVL.

This sequence joins TRBV4-1 and TRBJ2-5; D uncertain. V shed 2 bases and J shed 2 bases, with 21 bases lying between them. The length of the CDR3 is 18 residues. From germline, CDR1 is MGHRA and CDR2 YSYEKL. This CDR3 is CASSQTPRLVPVQETQYF. The CDR3 DNA follows: TGCGCCAGCAGCCAAACACCCAGACTTGTCCCCGTTCAAGAGACCCAGTACTTC.

The chain uses TRBV25-1 and TRBJ1-2; 8 bases are shared with TRBD1. V lost 3 bases and J lost 6; bases outside the gene matches: 9. The CDR3 consists of 15 residues. Germline V CDR1 and CDR2: MGHDK, SYGVNS. CDR3 loop: CASSEWGQDSDGYTF. The CDR3 nucleotides read TGTGCCAGCAGTGAGTGGGGACAGGACTCGGATGGCTACACCTTC.

The chain joins TRBV5-1 to TRBJ2-5; TRBD2 matches 9 bases. This CDR3 contains 16 residues. Germline CDR1 SGHRS, CDR2 YFSETQ. The V and J ends lost 0 bases and 4 bases, in that order; junction bases with no gene match: 7. The DNA of the CDR3 is TGCGCCAGCAGCTTGGAGGCAGCGGGGGGTGGAGAGACCCAGTACTTC. Its translation is CASSLEAAGGGETQYF. Based on the CDR3 plus reference TRBV5-1 and TRBJ2-5, the full variable domain is KAGVTQTPRYLIKTRGQQVTLSCSPISGHRSVSWYQQTPGQGLQFLFEYFSETQRNKGNFPGRFSGRQFSNSRSEMNVSTLELGDSALYLCASSLEAAGGGETQYFGPGTRLLVL.

The V gene is TRBV15, the J gene TRBJ1-5; possible D gene TRBD1, 6 bases. CDR3 length: 14 amino acids. Looked up from germline, CDR1 is LNHNV and CDR2 is YYDKDF (reference sequence). Trimming removed 8 bases from V and 0 bases from J, with 11 bases in between. CDR3 in DNA: TGTGCCACCGTTCAGGGGTATAGCAATCAGCCCCAGCATTTT. It encodes CATVQGYSNQPQHF. Full variable domain (missing parts from reference TRBV15 and TRBJ1-5): DAMVIQNPRYQVTQFGKPVTLSCSQTLNHNVMYWYQQKSSQAPKLLFHYYDKDFNNEADTPDNFQSRRPNTSFCFLDIRSPGLGDTAMYLCATVQGYSNQPQHFGDGTRLSIL.